This T cell receptor beta chain was captured by sequencing in a study of CD4+ T cells in melanoma. As regards this clone: As yet, its antigen is unknown.

The CDR3 is 15 residues long. Germline V gene data show CDR1 as LNHNV and CDR2 as YYDKDF (reference sequence). The ends lost 0 bases at V and 3 bases at J; junction bases unmatched: 4. Broader study findings: Reportedly, melanoma neoantigen-specific CD4+ T cells showed varied differentiation states. CD8+ T cell, macrophage and B cell function reportedly correlated with neoantigen-specific CD4+ T cells.

Data came from immunoSEQ multiplex PCR; TCRdb stores just in-frame clones and leaves some out. This table has around 13,000 clones, 68% appearing once. The chain links TRBV15 to TRBJ2-5; 7 positions agree with TRBD1. This sequence originates from a human donor with melanoma. The sample consisted of cells from a culture (not recorded whether cultured in vitro). This CDR3 reads CATSRDRGREETQYF. As DNA, the CDR3 is TGTGCCACCAGCAGAGATAGGGGGCGCGAAGAGACCCAGTACTTC.